This is a list of T cell receptor beta chains from one sample in a study of T cells after yellow fever vaccination. TCRdb re-derived calls from the 5' RACE reads in MiXCR, one entry per CDR3 protein. The sample yields around 120,000 distinct CDR3 sequences, about 7% seen once. The sample was CD4+ T cells sorted from PBMCs, taken around 45 days after the first yellow fever vaccination. These receptor sequences come from a man between 18 and 29 years old who received the YFV17D yellow fever vaccine. The CDR3 runs from the conserved cysteine through the conserved F or W. A D gene is named only where the DNA matches it firmly. Only part of the rows carry a size: once, few, many, or a class if the clone is expanded.

many | TRBJ2-5 | . | TRBV4-1 | CASSHVPGHMGETQYF | TGCGCCAGCAGCCACGTTCCGGGACATATGGGAGAGACCCAGTACTTC
many | TRBJ1-2 | . | TRBV20-1 | CSASRPNYGYTF | TGCAGTGCTAGTAGGCCTAACTATGGCTACACCTTC
many | TRBJ1-1 | . | TRBV2 | CASSLMNTEAFF | TGTGCCAGCAGTCTTATGAACACTGAAGCTTTCTTT
few | TRBJ2-2 | . | TRBV24-1 | CATSDSGAGTGELFF | TGTGCCACCAGTGATTCGGGCGCCGGCACCGGGGAGCTGTTTTTT
. | TRBJ2-5 | TRBD2 | TRBV11-2 | CASSRVGASGGNPQETQYF | TGTGCCAGCAGCCGGGTCGGGGCTAGCGGGGGAAACCCCCAAGAGACCCAGTACTTC
many | TRBJ1-2 | . | TRBV5-1 | CASSLGASNYGYTF | TGCGCCAGCAGCTTGGGAGCATCTAACTATGGCTACACCTTC
many | TRBJ2-7 | . | TRBV7-2 | CASSYREDYEQYF | TGTGCCAGCAGCTACAGGGAGGACTACGAGCAGTACTTC
many | TRBJ1-1 | TRBD1 | TRBV7-9 | CASSPQQGGTEAFF | TGTGCCAGCAGCCCTCAACAGGGGGGTACTGAAGCTTTCTTT
many | TRBJ1-1 | TRBD1 | TRBV2 | CASSDPLGQVRGMNTEAFF | TGTGCCAGCAGTGACCCCCTCGGACAGGTTCGAGGGATGAACACTGAAGCTTTCTTT
many | TRBJ1-6 | . | TRBV7-2 | CASSLAAGATLHF | TGTGCCAGCAGCTTAGCGGCGGGGGCCACCCTCCACTTT
many | TRBJ1-1 | . | TRBV18 | CASSPTATNTEAFF | TGTGCCAGCTCACCAACGGCGACGAACACTGAAGCTTTCTTT
many | TRBJ2-2 | . | TRBV12-3/TRBV12-4 | CATRGVTGELFF | TGTGCCACCAGGGGGGTCACCGGGGAGCTGTTTTTT
many | TRBJ2-5 | . | TRBV15 | CATSRDKLGGQETQYF | TGTGCCACCAGCAGAGATAAGCTAGGGGGGCAAGAGACCCAGTACTTC
many | TRBJ2-6 | . | TRBV11-2 | CASSGSGANVLTF | TGTGCCAGCAGTGGCTCTGGGGCCAACGTCCTGACTTTC
many | TRBJ1-1 | TRBD1 | TRBV5-1 | CASSLTGVDTEAFF | TGCGCCAGCAGCCTTACAGGGGTGGACACTGAAGCTTTCTTT
many | TRBJ1-1 | . | TRBV7-2 | CASSLRQHTEAFF | TGTGCCAGCAGCCTTCGGCAGCACACTGAAGCTTTCTTT
many | TRBJ1-2 | . | TRBV3-1 | CASSPDKNYGYTF | TGTGCCAGCAGCCCGGACAAGAACTATGGCTACACCTTC
once | TRBJ2-7 | . | TRBV6-1 | CASTIPPLNEQYF | TGTGCCAGCACCATTCCCCCTCTCAACGAGCAGTACTTC
many | TRBJ1-6 | . | TRBV28 | CASSLLSSYNSPLHF | TGTGCCAGCAGTTTGTTAAGCTCCTATAATTCACCCCTCCACTTT
many | TRBJ1-5 | TRBD1 | TRBV5-1 | CASSFTGDRPQHF | TGCGCCAGCAGCTTCACAGGGGACCGGCCCCAGCATTTT
many | TRBJ2-5 | . | TRBV4-3 | CASSQDLRGEETQYF | TGCGCCAGCAGCCAAGATCTTCGGGGAGAAGAGACCCAGTACTTC
many | TRBJ2-1 | . | TRBV11-1 | CASSLEDSRTDNEQFF | TGTGCCAGCAGCTTAGAGGACAGTCGTACGGACAATGAGCAGTTCTTC